This TCR beta chain is drawn from a study of T cell responses to AZD1222 COVID-19 vaccine (dated by TCRdb to 2020 to 2023). For context, the study as a whole: AZD1222 recipients whose second dose came at about 4 weeks and those whose second dose came at about 12 weeks were combined into one group, since spike-specific TCR depth and breadth did not differ between the two schedules. A total of 233 trial participants underwent TCR sequencing, of whom more than 200 had received two doses of AZD1222 and 26 had received two doses of the MenACWY control vaccine. Trial participants were enrolled by age into 18-55, 56-69 and 70-plus year subgroups, with 148, 28 and 57 TCR-sequenced participants respectively.

The CDR3 regions of human TCRbeta chains were analyzed by immunosequencing. Processing in the source paper ran as follows. TCRs in the repertoires were compared against a reference library of SARS-CoV-2-specific TCRs that had been generated with the MIRA antigen-specificity platform. Breadth was defined as the fraction of unique TCRs that were SARS-CoV-2-associated. Depth was defined as the fraction of total T cells that were SARS-CoV-2-associated. Each spike-specific TCR was assigned to its reactive spike region and to a CD4 or CD8 class using the MIRA data. Log10-transformed breadth and depth values were compared by one-way ANOVA with Sidak's multiple comparisons tests. Held by TCRdb, this immuneACCESS table contains in-frame sequences only and omits some clones. Under half of the omission traces to an unresolved V gene where checked; the cause of the rest is unknown. The V and J calls and clone size are taken from that table; D and trimming were inferred from the DNA. Present in this sample are 130,000 or so clones, 89% of which were seen just once. The ten most abundant clones make up 2.5% to 3.5% of the sample.

Summary of the overall study and its limitations: Because no day 14 peak-response samples were available, the repertoires could be characterized only after the peak T cell response. Reportedly, almost half of the unique spike-specific TCRs recognized epitopes lying outside the regions that are mutated in the B.1.351 and B.1.1.7 variants. CD4 TCRs associated with the vaccine covered the entire spike protein, and the dominant responses were in regions 160-218 and 743-854. Participants were mostly white British, with more females than males. The authors suggested clonal diversity may have been underestimated. Conclusions about previously exposed vaccinees were limited because only 5 or 6 AZD1222 recipients were SARS-CoV-2 seropositive at baseline. The 56-69-year group was small, and its depth increase did not reach significance, likely because of low power. Spike-specific TCR breadth and depth rose significantly after two AZD1222 doses compared with day 0 and with MenACWY recipients.

Remarks on this clone: Its binding antigen is unknown. Base quality data are lacking; no much larger clone is found one base away.

The time point label on this specimen signifies: baseline before first vaccination. Vaccinee samples were obtained from the UK trials COV001 and COV002, which included a single-blind randomized controlled phase 2/3 trial of AZD1222 (ChAdOx1 nCoV-19) in healthy adults. For TCRbeta chain sequencing, PBMC samples were collected from trial participants at day 0 and at day 28 after the second dose. The TCR originated in an adult in good health. The sequencing used peripheral blood, collected on day 0 of AZD1222 vaccination.

In nucleotides, the sequence is TGTGCCAGTAGTATGCGACGGGGACGGCAAGTTGCAACTAATGAAAAACTGTTTTTT. Its amino acids are CASSMRRGRQVATNEKLFF. The rearranged chain carries TRBV19 and TRBJ1-4, with TRBD1 perhaps the D gene, on 5 matching bases. Per the germline V gene (reference sequence), LNHDA is the CDR1 and SQIVND is the CDR2. The CDR3 starts with the cysteine, ends with the phenylalanine, and has 19 residues. Solely the CDR3 DNA is kept, with 57 bases framed from the first base. V was cut back by 3 bases and J by 0 bases, leaving a gap of 20 bases between them.